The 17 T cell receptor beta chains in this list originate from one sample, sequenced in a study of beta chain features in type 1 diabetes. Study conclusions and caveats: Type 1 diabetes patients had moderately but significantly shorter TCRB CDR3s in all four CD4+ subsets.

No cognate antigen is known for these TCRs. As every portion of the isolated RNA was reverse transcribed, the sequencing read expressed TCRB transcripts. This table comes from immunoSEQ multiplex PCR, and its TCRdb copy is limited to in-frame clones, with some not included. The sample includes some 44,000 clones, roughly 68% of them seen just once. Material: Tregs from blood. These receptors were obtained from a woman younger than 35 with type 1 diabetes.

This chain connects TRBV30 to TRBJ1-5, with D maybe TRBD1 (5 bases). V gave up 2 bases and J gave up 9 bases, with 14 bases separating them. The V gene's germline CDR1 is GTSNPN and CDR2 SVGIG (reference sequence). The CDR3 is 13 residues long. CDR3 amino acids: CAWSTPGNSPQHF. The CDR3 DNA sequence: TGTGCCTGGAGTACCCCAGGGAATTCGCCCCAGCATTTT.

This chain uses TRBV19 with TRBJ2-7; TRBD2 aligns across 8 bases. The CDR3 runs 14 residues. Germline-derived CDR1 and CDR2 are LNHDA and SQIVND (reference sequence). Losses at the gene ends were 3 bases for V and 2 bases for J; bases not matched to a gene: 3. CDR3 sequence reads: CASSISGGPYEQYF. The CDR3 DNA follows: TGTGCCAGTAGTATCAGCGGGGGCCCCTACGAGCAGTACTTC.

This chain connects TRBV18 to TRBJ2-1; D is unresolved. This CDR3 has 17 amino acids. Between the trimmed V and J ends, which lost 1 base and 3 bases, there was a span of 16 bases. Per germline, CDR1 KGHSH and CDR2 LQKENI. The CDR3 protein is CASSPLVKQTYYNEQFF. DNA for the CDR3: TGTGCCAGCTCACCACTGGTTAAACAGACATACTACAATGAGCAGTTCTTC.

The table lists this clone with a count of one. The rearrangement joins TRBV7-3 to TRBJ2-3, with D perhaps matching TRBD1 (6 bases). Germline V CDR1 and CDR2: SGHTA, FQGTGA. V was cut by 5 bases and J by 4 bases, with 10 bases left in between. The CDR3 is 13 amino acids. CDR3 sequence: CASSTQGADTQYF. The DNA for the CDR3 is TGTGCCAGCAGCACACAGGGAGCAGATACGCAGTATTTT.

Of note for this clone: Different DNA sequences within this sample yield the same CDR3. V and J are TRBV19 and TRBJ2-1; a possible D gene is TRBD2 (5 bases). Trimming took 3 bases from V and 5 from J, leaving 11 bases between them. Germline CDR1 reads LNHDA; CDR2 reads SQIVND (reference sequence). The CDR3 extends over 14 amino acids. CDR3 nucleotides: TGTGCCAGTAGTATGGGGTCGGGAAACAATGAGCAGTTCTTC. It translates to CASSMGSGNNEQFF.

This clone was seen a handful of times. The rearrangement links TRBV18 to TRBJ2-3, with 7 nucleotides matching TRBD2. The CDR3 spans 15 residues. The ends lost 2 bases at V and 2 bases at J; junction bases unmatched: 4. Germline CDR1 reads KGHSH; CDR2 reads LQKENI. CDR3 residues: CASSPGAGATDTQYF. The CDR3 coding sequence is TGTGCCAGCTCACCAGGGGCGGGAGCCACAGATACGCAGTATTTT.

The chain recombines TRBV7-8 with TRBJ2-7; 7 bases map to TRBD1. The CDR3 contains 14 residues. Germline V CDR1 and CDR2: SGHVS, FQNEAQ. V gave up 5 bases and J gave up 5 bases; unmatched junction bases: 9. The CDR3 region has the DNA TGTGCCAGCAGCCGGACAGGTTTTCGCGACGAGCAGTACTTC. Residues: CASSRTGFRDEQYF.

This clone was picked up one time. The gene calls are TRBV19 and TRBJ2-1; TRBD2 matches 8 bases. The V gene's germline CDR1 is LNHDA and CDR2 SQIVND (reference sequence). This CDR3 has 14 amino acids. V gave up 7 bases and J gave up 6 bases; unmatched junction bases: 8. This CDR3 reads CASNLGLAFNEQFF. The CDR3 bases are TGTGCCAGTAATCTAGGACTAGCTTTCAATGAGCAGTTCTTC. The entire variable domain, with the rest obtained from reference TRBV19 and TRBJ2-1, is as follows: DGGITQSPKYLFRKEGQNVTLSCEQNLNHDAMYWYRQDPGQGLRLIYYSQIVNDFQKGDIAEGYSVSREKKESFPLTVTSAQKNPTAFYLCASNLGLAFNEQFFGPGTRLTVL.

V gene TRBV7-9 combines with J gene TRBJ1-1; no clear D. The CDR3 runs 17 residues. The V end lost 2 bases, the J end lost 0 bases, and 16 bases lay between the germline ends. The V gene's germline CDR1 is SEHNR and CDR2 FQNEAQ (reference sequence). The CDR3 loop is CASSLFGGKIMNTEAFF. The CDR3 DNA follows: TGTGCCAGCAGCTTATTCGGCGGCAAAATTATGAACACTGAAGCTTTCTTT. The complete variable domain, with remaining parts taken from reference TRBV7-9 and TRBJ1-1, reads DTGVSQNPRHKITKRGQNVTFRCDPISEHNRLYWYRQTLGQGPEFLTYFQNEAQLEKSRLLSDRFSAERPKGSFSTLEIQRTEQGDSAMYLCASSLFGGKIMNTEAFFGQGTRLTVV.

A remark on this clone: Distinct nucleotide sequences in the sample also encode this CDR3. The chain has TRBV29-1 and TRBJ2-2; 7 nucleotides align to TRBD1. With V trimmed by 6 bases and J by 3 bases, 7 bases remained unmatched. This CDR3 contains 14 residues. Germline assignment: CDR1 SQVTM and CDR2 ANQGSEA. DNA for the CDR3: TGCAGCGTCCGACAGGGTAGGGACACCGGGGAGCTGTTTTTT. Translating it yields CSVRQGRDTGELFF.

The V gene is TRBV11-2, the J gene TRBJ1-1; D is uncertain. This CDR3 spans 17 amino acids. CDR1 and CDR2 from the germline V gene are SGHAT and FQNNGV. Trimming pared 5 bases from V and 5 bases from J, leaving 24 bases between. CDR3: CASSVSFGRALRTEAFF. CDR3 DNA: TGTGCCAGCAGCGTGTCATTTGGGCGGGCCTTAAGGACTGAAGCTTTCTTT. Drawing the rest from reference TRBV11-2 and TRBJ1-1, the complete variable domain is EAGVAQSPRYKIIEKRQSVAFWCNPISGHATLYWYQQILGQGPKLLIQFQNNGVVDDSQLPKDRFSAERLKGVDSTLKIQPAKLEDSAVYLCASSVSFGRALRTEAFFGQGTRLTVV.

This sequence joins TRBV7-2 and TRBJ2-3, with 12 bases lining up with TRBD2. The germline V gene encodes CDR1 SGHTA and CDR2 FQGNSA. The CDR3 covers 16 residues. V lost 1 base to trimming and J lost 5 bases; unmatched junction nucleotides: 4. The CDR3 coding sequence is TGTGCCAGCAGCTTAGGGCTAGCGGGGGGGCAAGATACGCAGTATTTT. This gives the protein CASSLGLAGGQDTQYF.

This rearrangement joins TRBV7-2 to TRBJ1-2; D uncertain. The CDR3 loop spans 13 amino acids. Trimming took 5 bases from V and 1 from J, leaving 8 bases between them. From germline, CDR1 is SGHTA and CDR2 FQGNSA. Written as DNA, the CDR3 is TGTGCCAGCAGCCCCCCTTATAACTATGGCTACACCTTC. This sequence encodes CASSPPYNYGYTF. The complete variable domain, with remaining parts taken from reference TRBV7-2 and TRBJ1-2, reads GAGVSQSPSNKVTEKGKDVELRCDPISGHTALYWYRQSLGQGLEFLIYFQGNSAPDKSGLPSDRFSAERTGGSVSTLTIQRTQQEDSAVYLCASSPPYNYGYTFGSGTRLTVV.

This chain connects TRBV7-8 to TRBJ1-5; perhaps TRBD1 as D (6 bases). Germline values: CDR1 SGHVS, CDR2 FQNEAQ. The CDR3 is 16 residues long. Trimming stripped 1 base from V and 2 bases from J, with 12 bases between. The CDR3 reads CASSLEGRGGNQPQHF. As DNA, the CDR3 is TGTGCCAGCAGCTTAGAAGGCAGGGGAGGCAATCAGCCCCAGCATTTT.

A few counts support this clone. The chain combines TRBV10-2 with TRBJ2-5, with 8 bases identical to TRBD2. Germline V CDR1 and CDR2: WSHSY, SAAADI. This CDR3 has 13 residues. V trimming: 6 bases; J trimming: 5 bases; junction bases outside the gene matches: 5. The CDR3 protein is CASRSGGWETQYF. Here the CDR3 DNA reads TGCGCCAGCAGGTCGGGGGGGTGGGAGACCCAGTACTTC.

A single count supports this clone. The CDR3 DNA sequence: TGCGCCAGCAGTGGGACAGGGGCTTCTGGCTACACCTTC. It translates to CASSGTGASGYTF. The V and J genes are TRBV10-2 and TRBJ1-2; 9 positions agree with TRBD1. Per the germline V gene, CDR1 is WSHSY and CDR2 is SAAADI. The CDR3 is made up of 13 amino acids. V was pared by 4 bases and J by 7 bases, with 4 bases of the junction left unmatched.

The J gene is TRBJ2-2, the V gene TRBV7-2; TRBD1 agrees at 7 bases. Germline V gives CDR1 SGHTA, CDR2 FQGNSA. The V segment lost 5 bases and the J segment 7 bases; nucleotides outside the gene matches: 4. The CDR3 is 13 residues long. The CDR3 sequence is CASSQDRHGELFF. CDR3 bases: TGTGCCAGCAGCCAGGACAGGCACGGGGAGCTGTTTTTT.